Following are 3 T cell receptor beta chains from one sample sequenced in a study of shared clonotypes between healthy human individuals. The method was immunoSEQ multiplex PCR; TCRdb's version includes in-frame clones alone and lacks a portion of them. Among about 2.4 million clones listed, roughly 93% were seen once. The sequenced sample was naive CD4+ T cells from PBMCs. Subset reported: CD45RA+ positively selected. The receptors were sampled from a man between 18 and 29 years old in good health. Some clones in this sample may be carry-over from other donors' samples.

There are a few counts of this clone. The chain is built from TRBV2 and TRBJ1-5, with a possible D match to TRBD1 (6 bases). This CDR3 has 14 amino acids. CDR1 SNHLY and CDR2 FYNNEI come from the germline V gene. V dropped 3 bases and J dropped 4 bases, with 10 bases sitting between them. For the CDR3, the DNA is TGTGCCAGCAGTGACACCGGACAGAATCAGCCCCAGCATTTT. This codes for CASSDTGQNQPQHF.

The chain carries TRBV5-1 and TRBJ2-7; possibly TRBD2 for D (6 bases). Germline CDR1 SGHRS, CDR2 YFSETQ. CDR3 length: 19 amino acids. The germline V and J ends were trimmed by 0 bases and 0 bases, with 22 bases remaining between them. CDR3 nucleotide sequence: TGCGCCAGCAGCTTGGAATTAAATCCGAGGGACTGGAGCTCCTACGAGCAGTACTTC. Protein product: CASSLELNPRDWSSYEQYF.

Points on this clone: Additional DNA sequences in this sample encode the identical CDR3. The V and J genes are TRBV5-6 and TRBJ1-1; D is undetermined. The CDR3 runs 14 residues. Trimming shortened V by 4 bases and J by 1 base, and 11 bases separated the two germline ends. CDR1 is SGHDT, CDR2 YYEEEE, per germline. The chain's CDR3 is CASSLPGGNTEAFF. CDR3 sequence (DNA): TGTGCCAGCAGCCTCCCCGGTGGGAACACTGAAGCTTTCTTT.